This note documents a single T cell receptor (beta chain) sequence. Its antigen is undetermined. Germline CDR1 and CDR2: MDHEN and SYDVKM. Between the trimmed V and J ends, which lost 1 base and 8 bases, there was a span of 8 bases. The CDR3 has 12 amino acids. 13 Jbeta primers and 60 Vbeta primers were used for the PCR. The data were produced by immunoSEQ multiplex PCR, yet TCRdb's version contains in-frame clones alone and is incomplete. The sample includes 34,000 or so clones. These data are taken from a study of cytomegalovirus exposure and HLA in healthy donors. Study-level results: Researchers reported in a later analysis that a missense DCLRE1C variant was tied to TCR beta V- and J-gene trimming.

Sequencing input: PBMCs. The chain uses TRBV28 and TRBJ1-2, with D unclear. This clonotype originated in a female donor in good health and CMV-seronegative. Here the CDR3 reads CASSLSGWGYTF. CDR3 DNA sequence: TGTGCCAGCAGTTTATCGGGTTGGGGCTACACCTTC.